The present TCR beta chain was sequenced within a study of identical twins. The CDR3 extends over 20 amino acids. Germline values: CDR1 MDHEN, CDR2 SYDVKM. Trimming took 6 bases from V and 0 from J, leaving 28 bases between them. From the 5' RACE reads, TCRdb called clonotypes with MiXCR, one entry per CDR3 protein. The sample contains roughly 260,000 distinct CDR3 sequences, around 7.6% of which appear only once. This sample also belongs to another study, concerning yellow fever vaccine responses in identical twins.

The clonotype originates from a woman under 30 in good health. The chain employs TRBV28 and TRBJ2-3; D is perhaps TRBD2 (7 bases). The sample consisted of CD8+ T cells sorted from blood. CDR3 sequence: CASSPGGPGLAYFSTDTQYF. DNA for the CDR3: TGTGCCAGCAGCCCCGGGGGGCCGGGACTCGCGTACTTTAGCACAGATACGCAGTATTTT.